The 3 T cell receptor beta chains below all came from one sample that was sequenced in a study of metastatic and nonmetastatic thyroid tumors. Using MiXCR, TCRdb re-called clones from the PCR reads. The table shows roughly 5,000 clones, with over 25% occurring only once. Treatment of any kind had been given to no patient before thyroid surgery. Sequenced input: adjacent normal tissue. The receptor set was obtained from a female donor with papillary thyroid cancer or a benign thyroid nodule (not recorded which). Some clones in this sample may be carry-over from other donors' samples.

CDR3 coding DNA: TGTGCCAGCAGTTCCAGGGTTAGCTACGAGCAGTACTTC. This encodes CASSSRVSYEQYF. The rearrangement links TRBV28 to TRBJ2-7; the D gene is possibly TRBD1 (5 bases). Germline-derived CDR1 and CDR2 are MDHEN and SYDVKM. The CDR3 runs to 13 residues. The ends were cut back, 4 bases at V and 3 bases at J, with 10 bases in the middle.

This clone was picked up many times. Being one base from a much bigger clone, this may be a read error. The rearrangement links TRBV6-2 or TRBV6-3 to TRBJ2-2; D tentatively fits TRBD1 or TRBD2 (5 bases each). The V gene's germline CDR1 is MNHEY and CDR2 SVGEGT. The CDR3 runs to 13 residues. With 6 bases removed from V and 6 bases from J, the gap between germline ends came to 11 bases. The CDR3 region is CASSPRGPGELFF. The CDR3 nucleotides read TGTGCCAGCAGCCCCCGGGGACCCGGGGAGCTGTTTTTT.

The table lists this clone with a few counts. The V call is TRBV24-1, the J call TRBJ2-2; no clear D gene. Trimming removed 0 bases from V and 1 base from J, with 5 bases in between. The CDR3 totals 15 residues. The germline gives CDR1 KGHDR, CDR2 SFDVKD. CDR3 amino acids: CATSDLQGNTGELFF. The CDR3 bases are TGTGCCACCAGTGATTTGCAAGGGAACACCGGGGAGCTGTTTTTT.